This T cell receptor (beta chain) comes out of a study of cytomegalovirus exposure and HLA in healthy donors. The CDR3 has 14 amino acids. The J segment lost 5 bases and the V segment lost 2 bases, leaving 4 bases of the junction unmatched. CDR1 and CDR2 from the germline V gene are SGHNT and YYREEE (reference sequence). Concerning this clone: The antigen is not known.

PCR employed 60 Vbeta and 13 Jbeta primers. The method was immunoSEQ multiplex PCR; TCRdb's version includes in-frame clones alone and lacks a portion of them. Of under 200,000 clones in the sample, roughly 74% are singletons; the top ten hold 4% to 5.5%. General study results and limits: In vitro checks showed that a few CMV-associated chains really do target CMV antigens. TCR beta chain V- and J-gene trimming was linked, in a later analysis, to a missense variant in DCLRE1C. About 87% or about 30% of the time was how often most TCR beta V segments were productive, according to an earlier analysis.

The sequenced sample was PBMCs. The receptor's source is a male donor in good health and CMV-seronegative. The genes are TRBV5-4 and TRBJ2-5; 9 bases are a match to TRBD1. CDR3 residues: CASSLNRGPETQYF. In DNA, the CDR3 is TGTGCCAGCAGCTTAAACAGGGGGCCGGAGACCCAGTACTTC.